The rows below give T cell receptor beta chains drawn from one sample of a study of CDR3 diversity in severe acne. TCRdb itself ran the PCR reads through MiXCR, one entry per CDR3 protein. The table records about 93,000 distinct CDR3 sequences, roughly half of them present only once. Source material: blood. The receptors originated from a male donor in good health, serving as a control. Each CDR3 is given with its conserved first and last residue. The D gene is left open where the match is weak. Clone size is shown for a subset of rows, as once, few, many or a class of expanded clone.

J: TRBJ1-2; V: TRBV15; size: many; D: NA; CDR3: CATRKQGSDGYTF; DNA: TGTGCCACCAGAAAGCAGGGATCGGATGGCTACACCTTC
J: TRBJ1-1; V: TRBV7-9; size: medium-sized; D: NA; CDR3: CASSSRGGTEAFF; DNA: TGTGCCAGCAGCTCCAGGGGAGGCACTGAAGCTTTCTTT
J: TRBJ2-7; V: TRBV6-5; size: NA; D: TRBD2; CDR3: CASSGLAGGRYEQYF; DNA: TGTGCCAGCAGTGGACTAGCGGGGGGGCGGTACGAGCAGTACTTC
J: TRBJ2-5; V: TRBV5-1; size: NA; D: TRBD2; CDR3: CASSLNLAGEETQYF; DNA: TGCGCCAGCAGCTTGAATTTGGCGGGGGAGGAGACCCAGTACTTC
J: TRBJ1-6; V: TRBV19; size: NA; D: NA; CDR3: CASSFGIGSPLHF; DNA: TGTGCCAGTAGTTTCGGGATAGGGTCACCCCTCCACTTT
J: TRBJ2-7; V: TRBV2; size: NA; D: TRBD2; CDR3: CASSEYPGTRGYEQYF; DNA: TGTGCCAGCAGTGAATACCCCGGGACTAGAGGTTACGAGCAGTACTTC
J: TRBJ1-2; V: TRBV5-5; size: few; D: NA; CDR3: CASSLSTDGYGYTF; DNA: TGTGCCAGCAGCTTGTCGACAGACGGCTATGGCTACACCTTC
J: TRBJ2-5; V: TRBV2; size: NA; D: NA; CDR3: CASSTGNLKTQYF; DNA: TGTGCCAGCAGTACGGGGAATTTGAAGACCCAGTACTTC
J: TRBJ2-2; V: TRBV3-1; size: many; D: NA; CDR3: CASSQLGVGTGELFF; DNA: TGTGCCAGCAGCCAATTAGGGGTTGGAACCGGGGAGCTGTTTTTT
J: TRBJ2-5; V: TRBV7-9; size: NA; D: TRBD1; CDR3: CASTPPGQEGTQYF; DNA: TGTGCCAGCACCCCTCCGGGACAGGAGGGGACCCAGTACTTC
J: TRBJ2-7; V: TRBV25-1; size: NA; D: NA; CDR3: CATLRYEQYF; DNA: TGTGCCACCCTACGGTACGAGCAGTACTTC
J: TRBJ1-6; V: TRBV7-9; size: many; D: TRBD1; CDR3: CASSFVGQAYNSPLHF; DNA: TGTGCCAGCAGCTTTGTGGGACAGGCCTATAATTCACCCCTCCACTTT
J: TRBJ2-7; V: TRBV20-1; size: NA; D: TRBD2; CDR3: CSASRTSGVEQYF; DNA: TGCAGTGCTTCCCGGACTAGCGGGGTCGAGCAGTACTTC
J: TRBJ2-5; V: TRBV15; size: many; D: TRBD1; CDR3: CATSRDTGEETQYF; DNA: TGTGCCACCAGCAGAGATACAGGGGAAGAGACCCAGTACTTC
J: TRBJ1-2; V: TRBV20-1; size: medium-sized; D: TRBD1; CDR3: CSARVQKGAEGYTF; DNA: TGCAGTGCTAGAGTTCAGAAGGGGGCGGAGGGCTACACCTTC
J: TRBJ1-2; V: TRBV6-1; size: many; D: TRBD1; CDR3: CASSPWTGAGYTF; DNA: TGTGCCAGCAGTCCTTGGACAGGGGCTGGCTACACCTTC
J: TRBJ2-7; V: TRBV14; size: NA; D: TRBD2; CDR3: CASSQRGTSGSGYHYEQYF; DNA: TGTGCCAGCAGCCAAAGGGGGACTAGCGGGAGTGGATACCACTACGAGCAGTACTTC
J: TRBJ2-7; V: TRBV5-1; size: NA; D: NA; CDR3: CASRGYEQYF; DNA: TGCGCCAGCCGCGGTTACGAGCAGTACTTC
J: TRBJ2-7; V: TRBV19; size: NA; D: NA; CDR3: CASANTGSRGPTYEQYF; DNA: TGTGCCAGCGCTAATACGGGTTCACGGGGCCCAACCTACGAGCAGTACTTC
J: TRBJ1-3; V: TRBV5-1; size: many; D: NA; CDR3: CASSPGPMFSGNTIYF; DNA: TGCGCCAGCAGCCCGGGGCCGATGTTCTCTGGAAACACCATATATTTT
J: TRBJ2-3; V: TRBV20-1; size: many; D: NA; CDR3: CSARTGTDTQYF; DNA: TGCAGTGCTAGGACAGGCACAGATACGCAGTATTTT
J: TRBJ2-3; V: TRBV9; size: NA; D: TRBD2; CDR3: CASSVGSLAGGGDTQYF; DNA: TGTGCCAGCAGCGTGGGGTCGCTAGCGGGAGGCGGAGATACGCAGTATTTT
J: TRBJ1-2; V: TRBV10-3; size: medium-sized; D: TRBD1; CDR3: CAIKPGQSNYGYTF; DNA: TGTGCCATCAAACCGGGACAGAGTAACTATGGCTACACCTTC
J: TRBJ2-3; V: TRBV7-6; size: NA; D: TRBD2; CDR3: CASSWGGGSTDTQYF; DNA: TGTGCCAGCAGCTGGGGCGGGGGGAGCACAGATACGCAGTATTTT
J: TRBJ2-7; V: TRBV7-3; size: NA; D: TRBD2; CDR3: CASSALAGEQYF; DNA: TGTGCCAGCAGCGCCCTAGCGGGGGAGCAGTACTTC
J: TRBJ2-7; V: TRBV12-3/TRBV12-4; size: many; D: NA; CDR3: CASAGTSSYEQYF; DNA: TGTGCCTCAGCCGGGACTTCCTCGTACGAGCAGTACTTC
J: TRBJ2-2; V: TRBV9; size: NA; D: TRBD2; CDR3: CASSVASGTSGRMTGELFF; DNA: TGTGCCAGCAGCGTAGCTTCCGGGACTAGCGGGAGGATGACCGGGGAGCTGTTTTTT
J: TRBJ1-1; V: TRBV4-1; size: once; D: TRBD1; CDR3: CASSLSGQKNTEAFF; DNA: TGCGCCAGCAGCCTCTCGGGACAGAAGAACACTGAAGCTTTCTTT
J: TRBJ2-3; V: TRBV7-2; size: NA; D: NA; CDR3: CASSLGTQYF; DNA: TGTGCCAGCAGCTTGGGTACGCAGTATTTT
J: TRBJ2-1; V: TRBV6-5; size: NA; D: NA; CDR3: CASSERGLDTEQFF; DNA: TGTGCCAGCAGTGAACGGGGGCTCGACACTGAGCAGTTCTTC
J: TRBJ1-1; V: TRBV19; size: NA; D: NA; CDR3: CASKRKGIGNTEAFF; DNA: TGTGCCAGTAAGCGTAAGGGGATCGGGAACACTGAAGCTTTCTTT
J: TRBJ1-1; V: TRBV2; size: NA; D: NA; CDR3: CASRPVTFAFF; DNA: TGTGCCAGCAGACCCGTGACTTTTGCTTTCTTT
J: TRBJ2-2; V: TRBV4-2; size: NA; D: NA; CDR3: CASSLSLPGGRANTGELFF; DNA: TGTGCCAGCAGCCTATCCCTCCCTGGGGGGAGAGCGAACACCGGGGAGCTGTTTTTT
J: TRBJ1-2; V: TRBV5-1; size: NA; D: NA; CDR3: CASRVSAPGTTNYGYTF; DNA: TGCGCCAGCAGAGTGAGTGCTCCAGGGACCACAAACTATGGCTACACCTTC
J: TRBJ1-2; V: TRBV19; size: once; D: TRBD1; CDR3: CASTAGDRGYGYTF; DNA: TGTGCCAGTACCGCCGGGGACAGGGGCTATGGCTACACCTTC
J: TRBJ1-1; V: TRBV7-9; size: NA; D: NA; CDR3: CASSSSTAPEAFF; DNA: TGTGCCAGCAGCAGCTCGACAGCACCTGAAGCTTTCTTT
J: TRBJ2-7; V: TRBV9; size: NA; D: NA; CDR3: CASSLGGASDEQYF; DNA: TGTGCCAGCAGTCTGGGGGGCGCATCCGATGAGCAGTACTTC
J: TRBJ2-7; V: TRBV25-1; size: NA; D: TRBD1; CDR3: CASRNGDRVFTGELYF; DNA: TGTGCCAGCAGGAACGGGGACAGGGTTTTCACCGGGGAGCTGTACTTC